This T cell receptor (beta chain) appears in the sequencing data of a study of OX40 agonist ivuxolimab in advanced cancers. The repertoire was sequenced with immunoSEQ multiplex PCR; TCRdb's copy has only in-frame clones and lacks some. The table lists tens of thousands of clones, 86% of them singletons, with approximately 1.1% in the top ten. The length of the CDR3 is 15 residues. V was cut by 2 bases and J by 4 bases, with 15 bases left in between. Germline CDR1 reads GTSNPN; CDR2 reads SVGIG (reference sequence). Source: CD4+ or CD8+ T cells sorted from blood, taken in a trial of the OX40 agonist ivuxolimab. This TCR was recovered from an adult with an advanced solid tumor such as melanoma, head and neck, liver or kidney cancer. The chain employs TRBV30 and TRBJ1-3; D may be TRBD1 (5 bases). CDR3 DNA: TGTGCCTGGAGTCCCTTGAGGGGACGAGGAAACACCATATATTTT. This encodes CAWSPLRGRGNTIYF. Complete variable domain (other parts from reference TRBV30 and TRBJ1-3): SQTIHQWPATLVQPVGSPLSLECTVEGTSNPNLYWYRQAAGRGLQLLFYSVGIGQISSEVPQNLSASRPQDRQFILSSKKLLLSDSGFYLCAWSPLRGRGNTIYFGEGSWLTVV.